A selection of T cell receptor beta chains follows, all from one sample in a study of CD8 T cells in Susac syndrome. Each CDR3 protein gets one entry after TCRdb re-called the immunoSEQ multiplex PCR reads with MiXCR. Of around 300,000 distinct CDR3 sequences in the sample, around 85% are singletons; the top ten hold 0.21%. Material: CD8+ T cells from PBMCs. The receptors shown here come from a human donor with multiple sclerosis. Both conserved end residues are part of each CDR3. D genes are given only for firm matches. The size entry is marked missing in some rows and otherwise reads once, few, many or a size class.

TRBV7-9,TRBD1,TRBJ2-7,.,TGTGCCAGCAGCTCAATAACGGACAGGACACTCTCCTACGAGCAGTACTTC,CASSSITDRTLSYEQYF
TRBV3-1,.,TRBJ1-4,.,TGTGCCAGCAGCCAAGATCCGGGGTACTATGAACTGTTTTTT,CASSQDPGYYELFF
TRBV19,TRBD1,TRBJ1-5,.,TGTGCCAGTAGTATAGACCGGGACAGAATTTATAGCAATCAGCCCCAGCATTTT,CASSIDRDRIYSNQPQHF
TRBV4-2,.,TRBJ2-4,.,TGTGCCAGCAGCCCCCAAGCCATTGGCAGTGATCAGTACTTC,CASSPQAIGSDQYF
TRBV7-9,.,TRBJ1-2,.,TGTGCCAGCAGCGGGTCTAACTATGGCTACACCTTC,CASSGSNYGYTF
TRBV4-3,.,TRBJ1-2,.,TGCGCCAGCAGCCAAGATAGGCGGGGGGCAGGGTATGGCTACACCTTC,CASSQDRRGAGYGYTF
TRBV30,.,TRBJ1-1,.,TGTGCCTGGAGTGTCCTCCAGGGAGGGGCTGAAGCTTTCTTT,CAWSVLQGGAEAFF
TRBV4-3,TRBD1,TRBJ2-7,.,TGCGCCAGCAGCTACCGGACAGGCGGCCCCGGCGAGCAGTACTTC,CASSYRTGGPGEQYF
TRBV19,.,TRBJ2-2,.,TGTGCCAGTAGTATGTACACCGGGGAGCTGTTTTTT,CASSMYTGELFF
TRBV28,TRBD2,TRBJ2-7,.,TGTGCCAGCAGTTTTAGGCTAGCGGACTCCTACGAGCAGTACTTC,CASSFRLADSYEQYF
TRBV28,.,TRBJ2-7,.,TGTGCCAGCAGTTTGCGCACTTACCACGAGCAGTACTTC,CASSLRTYHEQYF
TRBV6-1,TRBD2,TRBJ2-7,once,TGTGCCAGCACCGAAGTTGCGGAGGTAGCGGGAGTGTGGGAGCAGTACTTC,CASTEVAEVAGVWEQYF
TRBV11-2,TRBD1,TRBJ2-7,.,TGTGCCAGCAGCTTAGAGGGGGGGACAGGGCTTTCCTACGAGCAGTACTTC,CASSLEGGTGLSYEQYF
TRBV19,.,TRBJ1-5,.,TGTGCCAGTAGTATAATTGGGAATCAGCCCCAGCATTTT,CASSIIGNQPQHF
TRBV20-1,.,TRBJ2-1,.,TGCAGTGCTAGAGGGCTATTCTTCTACAATGAGCAGTTCTTC,CSARGLFFYNEQFF
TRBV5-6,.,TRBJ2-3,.,TGTGCCAGCGGGACTCTCCGAGATACGCAGTATTTT,CASGTLRDTQYF
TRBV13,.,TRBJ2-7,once,TGTGCCAGCAGCTACCCCCCGACCTACGAGCAGTACTTC,CASSYPPTYEQYF
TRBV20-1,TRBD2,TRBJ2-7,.,TGCAGTGCTAGAGACGGACTAGCGGGTCTTGTGCAGTACTTC,CSARDGLAGLVQYF
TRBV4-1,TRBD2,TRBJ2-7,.,TGCGCCAGCAGCCTCCAGCGGGAGGGCCTTAGGGAGCAGTACTTC,CASSLQREGLREQYF
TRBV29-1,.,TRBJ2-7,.,TGCAGCGTTGAAGAAGCGGCTAGCTACGAGCAGTACTTC,CSVEEAASYEQYF
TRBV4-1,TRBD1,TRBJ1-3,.,TGCGCCAGCAGCCAGAAAAGCGGGACAGGGGCCTCAAACACCATATATTTT,CASSQKSGTGASNTIYF
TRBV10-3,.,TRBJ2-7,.,TGTGCCATCAGTGAGTCAGACAGTGAGCCGTCCTACGAGCAGTACTTC,CAISESDSEPSYEQYF
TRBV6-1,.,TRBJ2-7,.,TGTGCCAGCAGTGAATTCACCAACGGGGCCTACGAGCAGTACTTC,CASSEFTNGAYEQYF
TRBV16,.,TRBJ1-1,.,TGTGCCAGCAGCCAATCGTCAGGGGATAGCACTGAAGCTTTCTTT,CASSQSSGDSTEAFF
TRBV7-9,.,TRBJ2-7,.,TGTGCCAGCAGCTCGGACCCTACCTACGAGCAGTACTTC,CASSSDPTYEQYF
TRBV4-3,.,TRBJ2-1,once,TGCGCCAGCAGCCAAGGCACACCCTACAATGAGCAGTTCTTC,CASSQGTPYNEQFF
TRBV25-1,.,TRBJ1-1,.,TGTGCCAGCAGCCCGGGGAGGGGAGGGAACACTGAAGCTTTCTTT,CASSPGRGGNTEAFF
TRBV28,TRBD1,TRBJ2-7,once,TGTGCCAGCACCAACGCGGGAGGGACAGGGGGCTCCTACGAGCAGTACTTC,CASTNAGGTGGSYEQYF
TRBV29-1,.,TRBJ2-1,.,TGCAGCGTTGAAGTCGAGGACATGCCCTACAATGAGCAGTTCTTC,CSVEVEDMPYNEQFF
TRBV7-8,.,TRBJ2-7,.,TGTGCCAGCAGCTTTCAAAGGGAGTACGAGCAGTACTTC,CASSFQREYEQYF
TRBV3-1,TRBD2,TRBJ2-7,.,TGTGCCAGCAGCCAAGGAGGCGGAATGGGCGGGAGCTCCTACGAGCAGTACTTC,CASSQGGGMGGSSYEQYF
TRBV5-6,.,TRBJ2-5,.,TGTGCCAGCAGCTTGGATGGGGGGGCGAGGAGGAAAGAGACCCAGTACTTC,CASSLDGGARRKETQYF
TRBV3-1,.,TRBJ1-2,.,TGTGCCAGCAGCCAAGTATCCGGGGCCAGCTATGGCTACACCTTC,CASSQVSGASYGYTF
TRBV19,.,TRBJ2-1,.,TGTGCCAGTAGTATAATGAGCTCCTACAATGAGCAGTTCTTC,CASSIMSSYNEQFF
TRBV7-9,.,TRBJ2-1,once,TGTGCCAGCAGCCAAACGACCCCCTACAATGAGCAGTTCTTC,CASSQTTPYNEQFF
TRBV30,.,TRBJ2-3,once,TGTGCCTGGAGTTGGACGGGGGCGAGCACAGATACGCAGTATTTT,CAWSWTGASTDTQYF
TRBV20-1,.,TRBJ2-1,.,TGCAGTGCTACTTTGGGAAGCTCCTACAATGAGCAGTTCTTC,CSATLGSSYNEQFF
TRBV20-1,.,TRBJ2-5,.,TGCAGTGCTAGAATCCGGACGGACCAAGAGACCCAGTACTTC,CSARIRTDQETQYF
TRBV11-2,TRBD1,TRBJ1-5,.,TGTGCCAGCAGCTTAGGGAGACAGGGTAGCAATCAGCCCCAGCATTTT,CASSLGRQGSNQPQHF
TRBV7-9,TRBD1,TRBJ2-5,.,TGTGCCAGCAGCTTGTCGGGACAGGGGTTCCAAGAGACCCAGTACTTC,CASSLSGQGFQETQYF
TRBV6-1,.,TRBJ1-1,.,TGTGCCAGCATGTACACTGAAGCTTTCTTT,CASMYTEAFF
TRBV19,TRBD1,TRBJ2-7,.,TGTGCCAGTAGTATAGCGGGACAGGGGGTCGGGACCTCCTACGAGCAGTACTTC,CASSIAGQGVGTSYEQYF
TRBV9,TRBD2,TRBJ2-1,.,TGTGCCAGCAGCGTAGGACTAGCGGGAGGGGAGCAGTTCTTC,CASSVGLAGGEQFF
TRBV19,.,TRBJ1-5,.,TGTGCCAGTAACCTGCCCCCGGGCCAGCCCCAGCATTTT,CASNLPPGQPQHF
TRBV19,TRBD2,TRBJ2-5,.,TGTGCCAGTAGTATCGGCGGGGGAGTCCAAGAGACCCAGTACTTC,CASSIGGGVQETQYF
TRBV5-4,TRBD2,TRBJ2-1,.,TGTGCCAGCAGCGACCTGACAGCGGGATTGCGCGGCGAGCAGTTCTTC,CASSDLTAGLRGEQFF
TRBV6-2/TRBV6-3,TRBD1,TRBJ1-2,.,TGTGCCAGCAGTTACTCACAGGGGCCCACGGGCTACACCTTC,CASSYSQGPTGYTF
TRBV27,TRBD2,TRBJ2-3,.,TGTGCCAGCAGTTTATCCGTCCGACTAGCGACAATCACAGATACGCAGTATTTT,CASSLSVRLATITDTQYF
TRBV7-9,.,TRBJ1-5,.,TGTGCCAGCAGCTCCGGACCAGGGAGCAATCAGCCCCAGCATTTT,CASSSGPGSNQPQHF
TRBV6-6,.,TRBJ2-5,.,TGTGCCAGCAGTCTTGGAGGGTGGCAAGAGACCCAGTACTTC,CASSLGGWQETQYF
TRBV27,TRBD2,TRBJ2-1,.,TGTGCCAGCAGTTTATTGACAGCGGGAGTTAATGAGCAGTTCTTC,CASSLLTAGVNEQFF
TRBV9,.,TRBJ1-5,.,TGTGCCAGCAGCGCCGGGACGGATAATCAGCCCCAGCATTTT,CASSAGTDNQPQHF
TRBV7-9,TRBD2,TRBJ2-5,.,TGTGCCAGCAGCCAATCTAGCGGGAGATGGAGAGAGACCCAGTACTTC,CASSQSSGRWRETQYF
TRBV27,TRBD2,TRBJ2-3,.,TGTGCCAGCAGTTTCGGGGCGGGAGGGACAGATACGCAGTATTTT,CASSFGAGGTDTQYF
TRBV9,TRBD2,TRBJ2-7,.,TGTGCCAGCAGCGTAGACGGACTAGCGGGGTACGAGCAGTACTTC,CASSVDGLAGYEQYF
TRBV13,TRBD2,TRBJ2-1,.,TGTGCCAGCAGCCTTGAGCGGGAAGCCTATGAGCAGTTCTTC,CASSLEREAYEQFF
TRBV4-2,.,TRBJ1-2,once,TGTGCCAGCAGCCAACTGGAGTCAAGCCCTAACTATGGCTACACCTTC,CASSQLESSPNYGYTF
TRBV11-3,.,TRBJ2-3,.,TGTGCCAGCAGCTTAGGTTGGGCCGGCGCGAACACAGATACGCAGTATTTT,CASSLGWAGANTDTQYF